These 19 T cell receptor beta chains were sequenced from one sample in a study of beta chain features in type 1 diabetes. The study reverse transcribed the entire isolated RNA, so it sequenced expressed TCRB transcripts. Using immunoSEQ multiplex PCR, the repertoire was profiled, and TCRdb retains in-frame clones only, with some absent. The sample consists of 450,000 to 600,000 clones, approximately 30% of them appearing once. The sample was naive CD4+ T cells from blood. The source of these receptors is a man aged 18 to 30 in good health.

This clone was observed a few times. The chain uses TRBV7-2 and TRBJ1-4, with D uncertain. The CDR3 covers 15 residues. V was shortened by 4 bases and J by 7 bases, with 16 bases between the two germline ends. Germline CDR1 SGHTA, CDR2 FQGNSA. The CDR3 DNA is TGTGCCAGCAGCTCCGGACCAGAGTGGGTTGAAAAACTGTTTTTT. Its protein product is CASSSGPEWVEKLFF.

This sequence joins TRBV30 and TRBJ2-5, with unresolved D. CDR1 is GTSNPN and CDR2 is SVGIG in the germline V gene (reference sequence). V was pared by 5 bases and J by 5 bases, with 18 bases between. The CDR3 covers 14 residues. The chain's CDR3 is CAWAPDRVGETQYF. DNA for the CDR3: TGTGCCTGGGCCCCTGATCGGGTAGGGGAGACCCAGTACTTC.

The chain is built from TRBV29-1 and TRBJ2-5, with a tentative D call TRBD1 (6 bases). The germline V gene encodes CDR1 SQVTM and CDR2 ANQGSEA. Trimming pared 7 bases from V and 3 bases from J, leaving 15 bases between. The CDR3 sequence is 13 residues long. In DNA form, the CDR3 reads TGCAGCGGTGGGACATTAGACGAAGAGACCCAGTACTTC. The encoded protein is CSGGTLDEETQYF.

In this sample, this clone turned up a few times. The gene calls are TRBV6-1 and TRBJ2-5; D may match TRBD1 or TRBD2 (5 bases each). Germline lookup yields CDR1 MNHNS and CDR2 SASEGT. This CDR3 is built from 17 residues. The V end lost 0 bases, the J end lost 5 bases, and 19 bases lay between the germline ends. The CDR3 nucleotides are TGTGCCAGCAGTGAAGCGCCTATTCCCCCGGGGCAGGAGACCCAGTACTTC. It codes for CASSEAPIPPGQETQYF.

This clone was detected only a few times. The chain is built from TRBV7-9 and TRBJ2-7; perhaps TRBD1 as D (5 bases). CDR1 SEHNR and CDR2 FQNEAQ come from the germline V gene (reference sequence). The CDR3 covers 15 residues. V lost 1 base and J 7 bases, leaving 17 bases between the germline ends. CDR3 region: CASSLGQQLSVEQYF. The DNA of the CDR3 is TGTGCCAGCAGCTTAGGACAGCAACTATCCGTGGAGCAGTACTTC.

The chain links TRBV6-1 to TRBJ2-7; D is ambiguous. Trimming removed 3 bases at V and 3 bases at J, with 18 bases between. CDR3 length: 16 residues. The germline V gene encodes CDR1 MNHNS and CDR2 SASEGT. CDR3 nucleotide sequence: TGTGCCAGCAGTGAGCACTTGGAGACATTCCTCTACGAGCAGTACTTC. This sequence encodes CASSEHLETFLYEQYF.

V gene TRBV4-1 combines with J gene TRBJ2-7, with D possibly being TRBD1 (6 bases). V was clipped by 4 bases and J by 0 bases, with 10 bases between them. The CDR3 length is 14 residues. Germline loops: CDR1 MGHRA, CDR2 YSYEKL. The CDR3 DNA reads as TGCGCCAGCAGCCTTACAGGGTCCTCCTACGAGCAGTACTTC. Translating gives CASSLTGSSYEQYF.

The chain is built from TRBV28 and TRBJ2-3; a possible D gene is TRBD1 (6 bases). V was cut by 4 bases and J by 2 bases, with 10 bases left in between. The germline V gene encodes CDR1 MDHEN and CDR2 SYDVKM. This CDR3 contains 14 residues. Here the CDR3 DNA reads TGTGCCAGCAGTTCCGCAGGGGCCACAGATACGCAGTATTTT. This sequence encodes CASSSAGATDTQYF.

This clone was observed a handful of times. The chain has TRBV7-9 and TRBJ2-1, with D unresolved. This CDR3 is built from 14 residues. Deletions cut 5 bases from V and 3 bases from J, with 11 bases between. CDR1 is SEHNR and CDR2 is FQNEAQ in the germline V gene (reference sequence). The CDR3 DNA follows: TGTGCCAGCAGCCCCGACGACTTCTACAATGAGCAGTTCTTC. This sequence encodes CASSPDDFYNEQFF.

This chain connects TRBV9 to TRBJ2-3; perhaps TRBD2 as D (6 bases). The CDR3 spans 14 residues. CDR1 and CDR2 from the germline V gene are SGDLS and YYNGEE. Trimming left V 0 bases short and J 8 bases short, with 13 bases between. CDR3 sequence reads: CASSVASNSGTQYF. The DNA for the CDR3 is TGTGCCAGCAGCGTAGCTAGCAATAGCGGTACGCAGTATTTT. The full variable domain, completed using reference TRBV9 and TRBJ2-3, is DSGVTQTPKHLITATGQRVTLRCSPRSGDLSVYWYQQSLDQGLQFLIQYYNGEERAKGNILERFSAQQFPDLHSELNLSSLELGDSALYFCASSVASNSGTQYFGPGTRLTVL.

The chain joins TRBV10-3 to TRBJ2-6; D possibly matches TRBD1 or TRBD2 (5 bases each). Germline V lookup: CDR1 ENHRY, CDR2 SYGVKD. The CDR3 is 14 amino acids. V lost 7 bases, J lost 0 bases, and 7 bases lay in between. This CDR3 reads CAITGGSGANVLTF. As DNA, the CDR3 is TGTGCCATCACTGGGGGCTCTGGGGCCAACGTCCTGACTTTC.

This chain links TRBV7-3 with TRBJ2-7; possibly TRBD2 for D (6 bases). V gave up 2 bases and J gave up 2 bases, with 13 bases separating them. Germline loops: CDR1 SGHTA, CDR2 FQGTGA. The CDR3 is 15 residues long. CDR3 sequence reads: CASSLRGMAAYEQYF. In nucleotides, the CDR3 is TGTGCCAGCAGCTTACGCGGGATGGCAGCCTACGAGCAGTACTTC.

The chain employs TRBV28 and TRBJ2-7; D may be TRBD2 (6 bases). Germline lookup yields CDR1 MDHEN and CDR2 SYDVKM. Trimming took off 2 bases at V and 6 bases at J, with 11 bases between the two ends. CDR3 length: 13 amino acids. CDR3 protein: CASSLPGVSEQYF. CDR3 DNA sequence: TGTGCCAGCAGTTTACCGGGAGTAAGCGAGCAGTACTTC. The full variable domain, in which reference TRBV28 and TRBJ2-7 provide the parts outside the CDR3, is DVKVTQSSRYLVKRTGEKVFLECVQDMDHENMFWYRQDPGLGLRLIYFSYDVKMKEKGDIPEGYSVSREKKERFSLILESASTNQTSMYLCASSLPGVSEQYFGPGTRLTVT.

The chain employs TRBV5-1 and TRBJ2-3, with 10 nucleotides matching TRBD2. J gave up 7 bases and V 0 bases, and 2 bases lay outside the gene matches. Germline lookup yields CDR1 SGHRS and CDR2 YFSETQ. The CDR3 covers 14 residues. CDR3 in amino acids: CASSLGTSGNTQYF. CDR3 nucleotides: TGCGCCAGCAGCTTGGGGACTAGCGGAAATACGCAGTATTTT.

There are a few counts of this clone. The chain couples TRBV29-1 to TRBJ1-1; 7 nucleotides align to TRBD1. Losses at the gene ends were 7 bases for V and 5 bases for J; bases not matched to a gene: 10. Germline-derived CDR1 and CDR2 are SQVTM and ANQGSEA. CDR3 length: 13 amino acids. The CDR3 bases are TGCAGCGCCCGCTGGGTCAGGGGGACTGAAGCTTTCTTT. This encodes CSARWVRGTEAFF.

DNA for the CDR3: TGTGCCAGCAGCTTGGCTAGCGGGAGGGCGTGGAATGAGCAGTTCTTC. This translates into CASSLASGRAWNEQFF. V usage is TRBV5-4 and J usage is TRBJ2-1, with 12 bases that match TRBD2. Germline V gives CDR1 SGHNT, CDR2 YYREEE (reference sequence). The CDR3 extends over 16 amino acids. V shed 0 bases, J shed 7 bases, and the junction held 5 bases outside the gene matches.

CDR3 bases: TGTGCCAGTAGTATCAAGGGGACCGCTGAAGCTTTCTTT. As protein: CASSIKGTAEAFF. J is TRBJ1-1 and V is TRBV19; weak D call: TRBD1 (5 bases). This CDR3 is built from 13 residues. V shed 3 bases and J shed 6 bases, with 11 bases lying between them. The germline gives CDR1 LNHDA, CDR2 SQIVND (reference sequence).

The chain has TRBV6-1 and TRBJ2-7, with TRBD1 matching over 7 bases. V lost 1 base to trimming and J lost 4 bases; unmatched junction nucleotides: 7. The germline V gene has CDR1 MNHNS and CDR2 SASEGT. CDR3 length: 15 amino acids. As DNA, the CDR3 is TGTGCCAGCAGTGAAGTACAGGGGAGAGGATACGAGCAGTACTTC. Amino acids: CASSEVQGRGYEQYF.

This clone was picked up a small number of times. CDR3 sequence: CASTASGSTYEQYF. The CDR3 DNA is TGTGCCAGCACGGCTAGCGGGAGCACCTACGAGCAGTACTTC. The gene calls are TRBV14 and TRBJ2-7, with TRBD2 matching over 10 bases. This CDR3 is built from 14 residues. CDR1 is SGHDN and CDR2 is FVKESK in the germline V gene. The ends lost 7 bases at V and 2 bases at J; junction bases unmatched: 5.